These 19 T cell receptor beta chains were sequenced from one sample in a study of human T cells and chemical hapten exposure. TCRdb reanalysed the RACE reads using MiXCR and keeps one entry per CDR3 protein. The repertoire has 70,000 to 95,000 distinct CDR3 sequences, approximately 8.1% of them found once; the top ten carry around 1.7%. The time point denotes: healthy volunteer bleed at 6 weeks. Extraction of total RNA was performed on unfractionated whole blood. The specimen sequenced was whole blood. The receptor set was obtained from a female donor in good health. Some clones in this sample may be carry-over from other donors' samples.

This chain connects TRBV5-1 to TRBJ2-2, with 9 bases aligning to TRBD2. Germline-derived CDR1 and CDR2 are SGHRS and YFSETQ. CDR3 length: 15 residues. V gave up 3 bases and J gave up 2 bases; unmatched junction bases: 2. Here the CDR3 DNA reads TGCGCCAGCAGCTGGGGACTAGCCAACACCGGGGAGCTGTTTTTT. As protein: CASSWGLANTGELFF.

There are many counts of this clonotype. V is TRBV14 and J is TRBJ1-1; tentative D call: TRBD1 (5 bases). This CDR3 region has 17 residues. Germline lookup yields CDR1 SGHDN and CDR2 FVKESK. V gave up 1 base and J gave up 5 bases, with 20 bases separating them. In DNA, the CDR3 is TGTGCCAGCAGCCAAGGTGCTATCGCAGGGAGGAAGACTGAAGCTTTCTTT. Translating it yields CASSQGAIAGRKTEAFF.

This clonotype was counted a few times. V gene TRBV7-8 combines with J gene TRBJ2-1, with D possibly matching TRBD1 (7 bases). The germline CDR1 and CDR2 sequences are SGHVS and FQNEAQ. This CDR3 is 16 amino acids long. The V gene lost 4 bases and the J gene lost 1 base, with 14 bases spanning the gap. The chain's CDR3 is CASSYPGGLSYNEQFF. The DNA of the CDR3 is TGTGCCAGCAGCTATCCAGGGGGGTTGTCCTACAATGAGCAGTTCTTC.

This clonotype showed up many times. The gene calls are TRBV2 and TRBJ1-5; 7 bases line up with TRBD1. The CDR3 runs 14 residues. Germline CDR1 is SNHLY and CDR2 is FYNNEI. V lost 6 bases to trimming and J lost 0 bases; unmatched junction nucleotides: 2. The CDR3 bases are TGTGCCAGCAGGACAGGGCTTAGCAATCAGCCCCAGCATTTT. Amino acid sequence: CASRTGLSNQPQHF. Variable domain in full (rest from reference TRBV2 and TRBJ1-5): EPEVTQTPSHQVTQMGQEVILRCVPISNHLYFYWYRQILGQKVEFLVSFYNNEISEKSEIFDDQFSVERPDGSNFTLKIRSTKLEDSAMYFCASRTGLSNQPQHFGDGTRLSIL.

This clonotype was counted a few times. This chain links TRBV7-2 with TRBJ1-1, with a possible D match to TRBD1 (6 bases). V was clipped by 5 bases and J by 10 bases, with 23 bases between them. Germline CDR1 and CDR2: SGHTA and FQGNSA. The CDR3 length is 15 residues. CDR3 DNA sequence: TGTGCCAGCAGCGGCTGGACAGACAATTCGGGGCGAGCTTTCTTT. Translated, it gives CASSGWTDNSGRAFF.

This clonotype was seen only a few times. The genes are TRBV11-2 and TRBJ1-3, with 9 bases fitting TRBD1. CDR1 and CDR2 from the germline V gene are SGHAT and FQNNGV. Losses at the gene ends were 4 bases for V and 2 bases for J; bases not matched to a gene: 12. The CDR3 is 18 amino acids. The DNA of the CDR3 is TGTGCCAGCAGCTCTTACCGGGACAGGGATCGTACTGGAAACACCATATATTTT. Its protein is CASSSYRDRDRTGNTIYF.

The sample holds a few counts of this clonotype. This chain connects TRBV4-1 to TRBJ1-2; maybe TRBD1 (5 bases). Deletions cut 0 bases from V and 1 base from J, with 18 bases between. The CDR3 contains 18 residues. CDR1 MGHRA and CDR2 YSYEKL come from the germline V gene. This chain's CDR3 is CASSQDRGRTSNNYGYTF. CDR3 bases: TGCGCCAGCAGCCAAGATCGGGGCAGAACTAGTAATAACTATGGCTACACCTTC.

This clonotype has ten or more counts. The rearrangement joins TRBV12-3 or TRBV12-4 to TRBJ1-1; 8 nucleotides align to TRBD1. Trimming removed 4 bases from V and 3 bases from J; junction bases left unmatched: 7. The CDR3 has 15 residues. Here the CDR3 DNA reads TGTGCCAGCAGTTCCGCAGGGGGCGCATACACTGAAGCTTTCTTT. Protein product: CASSSAGGAYTEAFF.

This clonotype was counted a few times. The chain employs TRBV25-1 and TRBJ2-3, with a weak D call TRBD2 (7 bases). CDR1 and CDR2 (germline): MGHDK, SYGVNS. The CDR3 is 15 amino acids. Trimming stripped 8 bases from V and 1 base from J, with 16 bases between. The CDR3 sequence is CASSRGGGRTDTQYF. CDR3 DNA: TGTGCCAGCTCCCGGGGCGGGGGCCGCACAGATACGCAGTATTTT.

This clonotype was counted many times. The genes are TRBV12-3 or TRBV12-4 and TRBJ2-3; D not certain. V dropped 5 bases and J dropped 3 bases, with 15 bases sitting between them. CDR3 length equals 15 residues. The CDR3 is CASSPGTFGTDTQYF. Here the CDR3 DNA reads TGTGCCAGCAGTCCAGGCACATTTGGGACAGATACGCAGTATTTT.

This clonotype was picked up many times. The chain combines TRBV28 with TRBJ2-6, with D perhaps matching TRBD1 (6 bases). The CDR3 loop spans 13 amino acids. Trimming cost V 6 bases and J 9 bases, with 12 bases left between them. Germline loops: CDR1 MDHEN, CDR2 SYDVKM. CDR3 sequence: CASSRTVDNVLTF. The CDR3 DNA is TGTGCCAGCAGCCGGACAGTAGACAACGTCCTGACTTTC.

This clonotype was seen only a few times. This chain links TRBV2 with TRBJ2-3, with a tentative D call TRBD1 (5 bases). Germline V gives CDR1 SNHLY, CDR2 FYNNEI. The length of the CDR3 is 13 residues. V lost 4 bases, J lost 6 bases, and 11 bases lay in between. The CDR3 loop is CASSGGLGDTQYF. The DNA for the CDR3 is TGTGCCAGCAGTGGGGGCCTTGGCGATACGCAGTATTTT.

This clonotype has more than one count but fewer than ten. CDR3 sequence (DNA): TGTGCCAGCACCCCTCTTGCTGGAAACACCATATATTTT. This translates into CASTPLAGNTIYF. This chain joins TRBV12-3 or TRBV12-4 and TRBJ1-3; D gene uncertain. V lost 7 bases and J 2 bases, leaving 9 bases between the germline ends. The CDR3 spans 13 residues.

This clonotype was recorded many times. The CDR3 coding sequence is TGTGCCAGCGGGGCCCCCACGGCAGGGGAAGTCGCACCCCTCCACTTT. Translated, it gives CASGAPTAGEVAPLHF. This chain uses TRBV6-1 with TRBJ1-6, with a weak D call TRBD1 (6 bases). This CDR3 spans 16 amino acids. Germline V gives CDR1 MNHNS, CDR2 SASEGT. Trimming cost V 8 bases and J 11 bases, with 25 bases left between them.

This clonotype was detected only a few times. CDR3 amino acids: CASSKQGGGTEAFF. The CDR3 region has the DNA TGTGCCAGCAGCAAACAGGGGGGTGGCACTGAAGCTTTCTTT. The rearrangement links TRBV7-9 to TRBJ1-1; 8 nucleotides match TRBD1. The junction had 6 bases not matched to a gene; V was cut back by 5 bases and J by 4 bases. CDR1 is SEHNR, CDR2 FQNEAQ, per germline (reference sequence). The CDR3 has 14 amino acids.

This clonotype was observed a handful of times. V and J are TRBV12-3 or TRBV12-4 and TRBJ1-2, with 9 bases that match TRBD1. This CDR3 is built from 13 residues. Unmatched junction bases numbered 3, after V lost 6 bases and J lost 4 bases. CDR3 DNA sequence: TGTGCCAGCAGGACAGGGGGAGTCTATGGCTACACCTTC. Translating it yields CASRTGGVYGYTF.

This chain links TRBV2 with TRBJ1-2; D not certain. Germline CDR1 and CDR2: SNHLY and FYNNEI. This CDR3 spans 15 amino acids. V lost 2 bases to trimming and J lost 4 bases, with 14 bases between them. CDR3 in amino acids: CASSEIVRTVYGYTF. The CDR3 coding sequence is TGTGCCAGCAGTGAAATAGTCCGAACTGTCTATGGCTACACCTTC.

The chain is built from TRBV5-1 and TRBJ2-5; perhaps TRBD1 as D (6 bases). V shed 3 bases and J shed 1 base, with 13 bases lying between them. The CDR3 loop spans 15 amino acids. Germline CDR1 SGHRS, CDR2 YFSETQ. The CDR3 region has the DNA TGCGCCAGCAGCTCAAGACAGGTTCCCCAAGAGACCCAGTACTTC. Protein sequence: CASSSRQVPQETQYF.

This clonotype was recorded a few times. The chain recombines TRBV29-1 with TRBJ2-7, with 12 nucleotides matching TRBD1. V lost 6 bases and J lost 5; bases outside the gene matches: 2. The CDR3 consists of 12 residues. CDR1 SQVTM and CDR2 ANQGSEA come from the germline V gene. The CDR3 nucleotides read TGCAGCGTGGGACAGGGGGCGGACGAGCAGTACTTC. It specifies CSVGQGADEQYF.